The 13 T cell receptor beta chains presented below share a single source sample, sequenced in a study of blood T cell repertoires in COVID-19. Produced via immunoSEQ multiplex PCR; TCRdb's table is partial and in-frame only. The sample consists of 200,000 to 250,000 clones, more than 65% of them appearing once. The sample was peripheral blood. The receptors come from a man aged 50 to 59 with active or convalescent COVID-19.

This chain joins TRBV21-1 and TRBJ2-7; TRBD1 was called by the table and not checked on the DNA. TRBV21-1 is a listed pseudogene. The CDR3 loop spans 16 amino acids. The CDR3 sequence is CASSKPLDSLPYEQYV. As DNA, the CDR3 is TGTGCCAGCAGCAAACCCCTTGACAGTCTTCCCTACGAGCAGTACGTC.

In its sample, this clone was seen a few times. The chain is built from TRBV5-4 and TRBJ1-1, with D perhaps matching TRBD1 (5 bases). From germline, CDR1 is SGHNT and CDR2 YYREEE (reference sequence). CDR3 size: 14 residues. V shed 3 bases and J shed 4 bases, with 13 bases lying between them. Written as DNA, the CDR3 is TGTGCCAGCAGCTCTGTTGGAGGGGCCACTGAAGCTTTCTTT. Protein product: CASSSVGGATEAFF.

The CDR3 sequence: CASKSPFSSDTQYF. The CDR3 bases are TGTGCCAGCAAGTCCCCCTTCTCTAGTGACACGCAGTATTTT. J is TRBJ2-3 and V is TRBV6-5, with D unclear. The CDR3 extends over 14 amino acids. Trimming took 7 bases from V and 9 from J, leaving 20 bases between them. Per the germline V gene, CDR1 is MNHEY and CDR2 is SVGAGI.

The rearrangement uses TRBV7-8 and TRBJ2-7, with 13 bases aligning to TRBD2. CDR1 is SGHVS, CDR2 FQNEAQ, per germline. The trim removed 4 bases at V and 1 base at J, leaving 4 bases unmatched. The length of the CDR3 is 16 residues. CDR3 loop: CASSSELAGGSYEQYF. CDR3 nucleotide sequence: TGTGCCAGCAGCTCTGAACTAGCGGGAGGGTCCTACGAGCAGTACTTC.

The chain has TRBV4-1 and TRBJ1-5, with D possibly matching TRBD1 (5 bases). CDR1 MGHRA and CDR2 YSYEKL come from the germline V gene. The CDR3 spans 17 residues. The ends were cut back, 1 base at V and 0 bases at J, with 13 bases in the middle. The CDR3 region is CASSQAPSGLSNQPQHF. The CDR3, as DNA: TGCGCCAGCAGCCAAGCCCCCTCAGGGCTTAGCAATCAGCCCCAGCATTTT.

The J gene is TRBJ2-5, the V gene TRBV2, with TRBD2 as a possible D gene (6 bases). The V end lost 8 bases, the J end lost 1 base, and 14 bases lay between the germline ends. CDR3 size: 14 residues. Germline V CDR1 and CDR2: SNHLY, FYNNEI. The CDR3 sequence is CASGLGRLQETQYF. The CDR3 region has the DNA TGTGCCAGCGGTCTGGGGAGGCTCCAAGAGACCCAGTACTTC.

V and J are TRBV7-9 and TRBJ2-2; 12 bases map to TRBD1. The CDR3 is made up of 16 amino acids. Germline loops: CDR1 SEHNR, CDR2 FQNEAQ (reference sequence). After removal of 5 bases from V and 6 bases from J, the junction contained 7 bases not matched to a gene. The CDR3 here is CASSPGDRGLAGELFF. Here the CDR3 DNA reads TGTGCCAGCAGCCCAGGGGACAGGGGGCTGGCCGGGGAGCTGTTTTTT.

V and J are TRBV28 and TRBJ2-3, with 9 bases matching TRBD1. Germline V lookup: CDR1 MDHEN, CDR2 SYDVKM. The CDR3 is 16 amino acids. J lost 3 bases, V lost 6 bases, and 10 bases had no gene match. The CDR3 coding sequence is TGTGCCAGCAGGCCCTCCCCGGGACAGGGAACAGATACGCAGTATTTT. It codes for CASRPSPGQGTDTQYF.

The chain has TRBV18 and TRBJ2-7; the D gene is possibly TRBD2 (6 bases). The germline V gene has CDR1 KGHSH and CDR2 LQKENI. The CDR3 contains 16 residues. The V and J ends lost 3 bases and 0 bases respectively, with 15 bases between them. The CDR3 protein is CASSPRSGTTSYEQYF. In nucleotides, the CDR3 is TGTGCCAGCTCACCCCGTAGCGGAACCACCTCCTACGAGCAGTACTTC. The entire variable domain, with the rest obtained from reference TRBV18 and TRBJ2-7, is as follows: NAGVMQNPRHLVRRRGQEARLRCSPMKGHSHVYWYRQLPEEGLKFMVYLQKENIIDESGMPKERFSAEFPKEGPSILRIQQVVRGDSAAYFCASSPRSGTTSYEQYFGPGTRLTVT.

The chain joins TRBV28 to TRBJ2-7; 7 bases map to TRBD1. V was pared by 6 bases and J by 4 bases, with 6 bases of the junction left unmatched. The CDR3 has 13 amino acids. In germline, CDR1 is MDHEN, CDR2 SYDVKM. The CDR3 spells CASSLYRGYEQYF. In DNA form, the CDR3 reads TGTGCCAGCAGCCTTTACAGGGGTTACGAGCAGTACTTC.

The chain recombines TRBV6-2 or TRBV6-3 with TRBJ1-2; 8 bases line up with TRBD1. After removal of 4 bases from V and 4 bases from J, the junction contained 5 bases not matched to a gene. The V gene's germline CDR1 is MNHEY and CDR2 SVGEGT. There are 14 residues in the CDR3. The CDR3 is CASSLTGDGYGYTF. Here the CDR3 DNA reads TGTGCCAGCAGTTTGACAGGGGATGGCTATGGCTACACCTTC.

The rearrangement uses TRBV19 and TRBJ2-2; D not certain. The CDR3 runs 12 residues. V lost 6 bases and J 4 bases, leaving 6 bases between the germline ends. From germline, CDR1 is LNHDA and CDR2 SQIVND (reference sequence). The CDR3 reads CASSASTGELFF. CDR3 in DNA: TGTGCCAGTAGCGCTAGCACCGGGGAGCTGTTTTTT. Using reference TRBV19 and TRBJ2-2 for the parts outside the CDR3, the full variable domain is DGGITQSPKYLFRKEGQNVTLSCEQNLNHDAMYWYRQDPGQGLRLIYYSQIVNDFQKGDIAEGYSVSREKKESFPLTVTSAQKNPTAFYLCASSASTGELFFGEGSRLTVL.

V and J are TRBV5-6 and TRBJ2-7; 8 bases fit TRBD1. Germline V gene sequence: CDR1 SGHDT, CDR2 YYEEEE. The CDR3 length is 16 residues. V lost 0 bases to trimming and J lost 3 bases; unmatched junction nucleotides: 8. This chain's CDR3 is CASSLEQGELVYEQYF. CDR3 bases: TGTGCCAGCAGCTTGGAACAGGGGGAACTGGTCTACGAGCAGTACTTC. The full variable domain, its missing parts supplied by reference TRBV5-6 and TRBJ2-7, is DAGVTQSPTHLIKTRGQQVTLRCSPKSGHDTVSWYQQALGQGPQFIFQYYEEEERQRGNFPDRFSGHQFPNYSSELNVNALLLGDSALYLCASSLEQGELVYEQYFGPGTRLTVT.